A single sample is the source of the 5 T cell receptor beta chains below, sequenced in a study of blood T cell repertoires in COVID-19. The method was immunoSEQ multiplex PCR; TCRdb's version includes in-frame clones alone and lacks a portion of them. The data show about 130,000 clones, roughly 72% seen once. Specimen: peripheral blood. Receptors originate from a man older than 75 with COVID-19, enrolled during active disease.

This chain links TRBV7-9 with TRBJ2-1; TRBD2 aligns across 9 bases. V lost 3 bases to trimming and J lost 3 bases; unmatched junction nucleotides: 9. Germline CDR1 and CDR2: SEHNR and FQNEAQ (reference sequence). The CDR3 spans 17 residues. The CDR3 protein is CASSFSPGLAYYNEQFF. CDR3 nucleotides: TGTGCCAGCAGCTTTAGCCCCGGACTAGCGTACTACAATGAGCAGTTCTTC.

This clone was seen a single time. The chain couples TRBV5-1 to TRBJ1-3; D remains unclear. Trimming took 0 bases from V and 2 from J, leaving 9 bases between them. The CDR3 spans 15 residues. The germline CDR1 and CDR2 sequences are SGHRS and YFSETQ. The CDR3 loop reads CASSLGGGPGNTIYF. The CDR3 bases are TGCGCCAGCAGCTTGGGAGGTGGCCCTGGAAACACCATATATTTT.

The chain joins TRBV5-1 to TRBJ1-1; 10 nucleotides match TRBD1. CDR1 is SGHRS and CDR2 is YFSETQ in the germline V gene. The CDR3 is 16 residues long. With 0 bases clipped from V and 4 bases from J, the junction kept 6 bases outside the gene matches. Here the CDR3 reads CASSLGPGQGLTEAFF. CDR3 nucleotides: TGCGCCAGCAGCTTGGGACCGGGACAGGGGCTCACTGAAGCTTTCTTT.

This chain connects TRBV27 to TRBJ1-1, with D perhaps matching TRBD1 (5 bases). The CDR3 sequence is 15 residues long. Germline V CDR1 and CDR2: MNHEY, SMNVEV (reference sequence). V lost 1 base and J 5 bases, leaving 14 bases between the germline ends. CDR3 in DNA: TGTGCCAGCAGTTTATTCGGGGGAGAGGGTACTGAAGCTTTCTTT. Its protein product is CASSLFGGEGTEAFF.

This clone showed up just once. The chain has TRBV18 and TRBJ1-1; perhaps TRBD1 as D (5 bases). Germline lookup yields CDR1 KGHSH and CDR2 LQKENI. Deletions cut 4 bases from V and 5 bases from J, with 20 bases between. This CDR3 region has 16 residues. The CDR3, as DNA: TGTGCCAGCTCACGACGACAGTCGGGGGAAGAGACTGAAGCTTTCTTT. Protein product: CASSRRQSGEETEAFF.